The clone carrying this T cell receptor beta chain was counted at least ten times. This sample stems from a study of T cells in Graves' hyperthyroidism and ophthalmopathy. The TCR beta CDR3 regions underwent amplification using RNA transcripts as the source. With the HTBI primer set, the TCR CDR3 went through a first round of RT-PCR. One entry per CDR3 protein, called by TCRdb with MiXCR from the multiplex PCR reads. The sample carries nearly 250,000 distinct CDR3 sequences, more than 20% recorded once. Sequenced input: blood. This sequence was found in a woman aged 40 to 50 with Graves' ophthalmopathy.

The CDR3 protein is CASSNRNSYEQYF. In DNA, the CDR3 is TGTGCCAGCAGCAATAGAAACTCCTACGAGCAGTACTTC. The chain is built from TRBV7-2 and TRBJ2-7; D is undetermined. Trimming shortened V by 5 bases and J by 0 bases, and 8 bases separated the two germline ends. The CDR3 spans 13 residues. Germline CDR1 reads SGHTA; CDR2 reads FQGNSA.